The 13 T cell receptor beta chains presented below share a single source sample, sequenced in a study of T cell responses to AZD1222 COVID-19 vaccine. Clones were sequenced by immunoSEQ multiplex PCR, and TCRdb holds only the in-frame ones, with some missing. The data show 150,000 to 180,000 clones, around 86% seen once. The starting material was peripheral blood, obtained 28 days after the second AZD1222 dose. The origin of the receptors is an adult who received the AZD1222 COVID-19 vaccine.

V gene TRBV18 combines with J gene TRBJ1-6, with TRBD1 matching 10 bases. The CDR3 extends over 14 amino acids. V lost 4 bases to trimming and J lost 6 bases; unmatched junction nucleotides: 0. The germline gives CDR1 KGHSH, CDR2 LQKENI. CDR3 DNA sequence: TGTGCCAGCTCACGACAGGGGGCTAATTCACCCCTCCACTTT. Its translation: CASSRQGANSPLHF.

The V gene is TRBV30, the J gene TRBJ2-7; no firm D call. Trimming cost V 0 bases and J 3 bases, with 6 bases left between them. Germline CDR1 is GTSNPN and CDR2 is SVGIG (reference sequence). CDR3 length equals 12 residues. The CDR3 DNA reads as TGTGCCTGGAGTGTACTTGGCTACGAGCAGTACTTC. Protein sequence: CAWSVLGYEQYF.

The chain has TRBV12-3 or TRBV12-4 and TRBJ1-2, with a weak D call TRBD1 (5 bases). The V gene lost 3 bases and the J gene lost 2 bases, with 7 bases spanning the gap. This CDR3 contains 13 residues. CDR3 residues: CASSFQGNYGYTF. Here the CDR3 DNA reads TGTGCCAGCAGTTTTCAGGGAAACTATGGCTACACCTTC.

The chain uses TRBV11-3 and TRBJ2-1; TRBD2 aligns across 9 bases. Germline trimming cut 0 bases from V and 4 bases from J; bases unmatched to any gene: 7. This CDR3 has 17 amino acids. Germline V gives CDR1 SGHNT, CDR2 YENEEA. CDR3 protein: CASSLDGRLAEYNEQFF. CDR3 DNA sequence: TGTGCCAGCAGCTTAGATGGGCGACTAGCGGAATACAATGAGCAGTTCTTC.

The chain recombines TRBV24-1 with TRBJ2-1; 9 bases map to TRBD2. The CDR3 is made up of 17 amino acids. Germline V gives CDR1 KGHDR, CDR2 SFDVKD. Germline trimming cut 4 bases from V and 7 bases from J; bases unmatched to any gene: 13. The CDR3 loop reads CATSDAGGSGSGNEQFF. The DNA of the CDR3 is TGTGCCACCAGTGACGCCGGTGGTAGCGGGAGTGGAAATGAGCAGTTCTTC.

J is TRBJ1-1 and V is TRBV11-3, with a possible D match to TRBD1 (5 bases). The CDR3 runs to 14 residues. Germline lookup yields CDR1 SGHNT and CDR2 YENEEA. V lost 4 bases and J lost 0, with 9 bases in between. CDR3 sequence (DNA): TGTGCCAGCAGCTCTAGAGGGGTGAACACTGAAGCTTTCTTT. Protein: CASSSRGVNTEAFF.

This chain joins TRBV15 and TRBJ2-7, with 7 bases matching TRBD1. This CDR3 comprises 17 residues. Trimming at V came to 0 bases and at J to 5 bases, leaving 13 bases not matched to a gene. Germline lookup yields CDR1 LNHNV and CDR2 YYDKDF (reference sequence). As DNA, the CDR3 is TGTGCCACCAGCAGAGACCTTTGGGACAGCCTTAGTGACGAGCAGTACTTC. It yields the protein CATSRDLWDSLSDEQYF.

V is TRBV29-1 and J is TRBJ1-1; D is unclear. In germline, CDR1 is SQVTM, CDR2 ANQGSEA. The CDR3 has 12 amino acids. V gave up 4 bases and J gave up 1 base, with 7 bases separating them. The CDR3 coding sequence is TGCAGCGTTGCCGTCGGGAACACTGAAGCTTTCTTT. Its translation: CSVAVGNTEAFF.

The chain employs TRBV6-2 or TRBV6-3 and TRBJ2-2, with D possibly matching TRBD1 (6 bases). Trimming cost V 0 bases and J 5 bases, with 13 bases left between them. The CDR3 has 16 amino acids. The germline V gene has CDR1 MNHEY and CDR2 SVGEGT. CDR3 DNA: TGTGCCAGCAGTTACTCGACAGGAACTGTTACCGGGGAGCTGTTTTTT. Translated, it gives CASSYSTGTVTGELFF.

With regard to this clone: A read error may account for a junction end that differs from germline. This chain joins TRBV29-1 and TRBJ2-3; a weak D match, TRBD2 (7 bases). Germline V gene sequence: CDR1 SQVTM, CDR2 ANQGSEA. This CDR3 is 12 amino acids long. CDR3 nucleotide sequence: TGCAGCACCCCGGGGGGCACGGATACGCAGTATTTT. Translating it yields CSTPGGTDTQYF.

This chain links TRBV5-4 with TRBJ1-1; TRBD1 agrees at 7 bases. This CDR3 is built from 13 residues. The germline CDR1 and CDR2 sequences are SGHNT and YYREEE (reference sequence). V was pared by 7 bases and J by 6 bases, with 9 bases of the junction left unmatched. The CDR3 loop reads CASGPTGTAEAFF. DNA of the CDR3: TGTGCCAGCGGCCCGACAGGGACCGCTGAAGCTTTCTTT.

This clone was found once. The chain couples TRBV11-2 to TRBJ2-2; D is uncertain. The length of the CDR3 is 13 residues. The ends were cut back, 1 base at V and 6 bases at J, with 6 bases in the middle. Germline loops: CDR1 SGHAT, CDR2 FQNNGV. CDR3 region: CASSLVYSGELFF. CDR3 sequence (DNA): TGTGCCAGCAGCTTAGTTTACTCCGGGGAGCTGTTTTTT. Based on the CDR3 plus reference TRBV11-2 and TRBJ2-2, the full variable domain is EAGVAQSPRYKIIEKRQSVAFWCNPISGHATLYWYQQILGQGPKLLIQFQNNGVVDDSQLPKDRFSAERLKGVDSTLKIQPAKLEDSAVYLCASSLVYSGELFFGEGSRLTVL.

The chain's CDR3 is CASRTGGMGSYTEAFF. The CDR3 DNA reads TGTGCCAGCCGGACAGGGGGCATGGGGTCGTACACTGAAGCTTTCTTT. This chain connects TRBV28 to TRBJ1-1; TRBD1 matches 11 bases. The CDR3 has 16 residues. Germline CDR1 and CDR2: MDHEN and SYDVKM. V was pared by 8 bases and J by 3 bases, with 11 bases of the junction left unmatched.